This T cell receptor (beta chain) was documented in a study of blood T cell repertoires in COVID-19. The wider study: The United States, Italy and Spain supplied acute and convalescent COVID-19 samples.

Seattle cases were enrolled at active infection and followed longitudinally. The data were produced by immunoSEQ multiplex PCR, yet TCRdb's version contains in-frame clones alone and is incomplete. The sample has a few hundred thousand clones; about 81% are singletons. This clone was counted only a few times. Trimming stripped 2 bases from V and 7 bases from J, with 9 bases between. The length of the CDR3 is 13 residues. Germline loops: CDR1 SEHNR, CDR2 FQNEAQ (reference sequence). Sequencing was done on a sample of peripheral blood. V gene TRBV7-9 combines with J gene TRBJ1-5, with TRBD1 as a possible D gene (5 bases). This clonotype was obtained from a woman at least 80 years old with COVID-19, enrolled during active disease. CDR3 bases: TGTGCCAGCAGCTTACAGGGTAGCCAGCCCCAGCATTTT. Translation gives CASSLQGSQPQHF. The full variable domain, in which reference TRBV7-9 and TRBJ1-5 provide the parts outside the CDR3, is DTGVSQNPRHKITKRGQNVTFRCDPISEHNRLYWYRQTLGQGPEFLTYFQNEAQLEKSRLLSDRFSAERPKGSFSTLEIQRTEQGDSAMYLCASSLQGSQPQHFGDGTRLSIL.